This T cell receptor beta chain originates from a study of shared clonotypes between healthy human individuals. Background on the study: CD4 naive and memory got three plates each, CD8 naive two, CD8 memory one. Study-wide findings and caveats: Clonotypes that were shared across a few donors made up around 5% of naive CD4 clonotypes.

The naive CD8 subset, CD45RO-negative cells positively selected for CCR7, excluded terminally differentiated effector memory CD45RA+ cells. Recent acute infections and vaccinations were absent in the healthy HIV-negative adult donors. Trimming stripped 3 bases from V and 3 bases from J, with 8 bases between. Germline loops: CDR1 LNHDA, CDR2 SQIVND (reference sequence). The CDR3 runs 13 residues. As to this clone: Its antigen is not identified.

Assay execution took place at the deep level. Here immunoSEQ multiplex PCR was the method, and the copy in TCRdb shows in-frame clones only, minus some. Of about 610,000 clones in the sample, around 96% are singletons; the top ten hold less than 0.12%. The chain links TRBV19 to TRBJ1-2; weak D call: TRBD1 (6 bases). The TCR comes from a woman in her thirties in good health. Material: naive CD8+ T cells sorted from blood. The CDR3 here is CASSMAGDYGYTF. The CDR3 DNA follows: TGTGCCAGTAGTATGGCAGGGGACTATGGCTACACCTTC.